These 32 T cell receptor beta chains were all obtained from the same sample, sequenced in a study of cytomegalovirus exposure and HLA in healthy donors. Amplification used 60 Vbeta primers and 13 Jbeta primers. Profiling relied on immunoSEQ multiplex PCR, and the TCRdb table lists in-frame clones only, not all of them. The top ten hold 1.5% to 2% of the sample, which has about 160,000 clones, approximately 78% seen once. What was sequenced was PBMCs. All receptors derive from a woman aged 18-29 years in good health and CMV-seronegative.

V is TRBV2 and J is TRBJ2-7; 7 bases are a match to TRBD2. The germline CDR1 and CDR2 sequences are SNHLY and FYNNEI. Trimming removed 10 bases from V and 3 bases from J; junction bases left unmatched: 12. The CDR3 covers 14 residues. The CDR3 spells CATAAGRTYYEQYF. The CDR3 nucleotides read TGTGCCACAGCAGCGGGACGGACCTACTACGAGCAGTACTTC. The entire variable domain, with the rest obtained from reference TRBV2 and TRBJ2-7, is as follows: EPEVTQTPSHQVTQMGQEVILRCVPISNHLYFYWYRQILGQKVEFLVSFYNNEISEKSEIFDDQFSVERPDGSNFTLKIRSTKLEDSAMYFCATAAGRTYYEQYFGPGTRLTVT.

This clone was seen a handful of times. This chain uses TRBV9 with TRBJ2-1; TRBD2 aligns across 10 bases. Looked up from germline, CDR1 is SGDLS and CDR2 is YYNGEE. V shed 3 bases, J shed 5 bases, and the junction held 5 bases outside the gene matches. This CDR3 has 15 residues. The CDR3 DNA reads TGTGCCAGCAGCGCTAGCGGGAGAGCCCACAATGAGCAGTTCTTC. This codes for CASSASGRAHNEQFF.

This clone was seen a handful of times. The rearrangement links TRBV28 to TRBJ2-7, with 9 bases lining up with TRBD2. Looked up from germline, CDR1 is MDHEN and CDR2 is SYDVKM. The CDR3 is 16 amino acids. V was pared by 6 bases and J by 7 bases, with 16 bases of the junction left unmatched. This CDR3 reads CASSSPRLAELREQYF. CDR3 coding DNA: TGTGCCAGCAGCTCCCCGCGACTAGCGGAGCTGAGGGAGCAGTACTTC.

The table lists this clone with a few counts. The chain combines TRBV7-9 with TRBJ2-3, with D hard to call. The CDR3 is 15 residues long. With 5 bases removed from V and 2 bases from J, the gap between germline ends came to 14 bases. Germline values: CDR1 SEHNR, CDR2 FQNEAQ (reference sequence). The CDR3 loop is CASSHIDDSTDTQYF. CDR3 nucleotides: TGTGCCAGCAGCCATATTGACGACTCCACAGATACGCAGTATTTT. Looking up the rest from reference TRBV7-9 and TRBJ2-3 gives the full variable domain: DTGVSQNPRHKITKRGQNVTFRCDPISEHNRLYWYRQTLGQGPEFLTYFQNEAQLEKSRLLSDRFSAERPKGSFSTLEIQRTEQGDSAMYLCASSHIDDSTDTQYFGPGTRLTVL.

V gene TRBV2 combines with J gene TRBJ1-5; D unclear. This CDR3 contains 11 residues. CDR1 and CDR2 from the germline V gene are SNHLY and FYNNEI. With 4 bases removed from V and 11 bases from J, the gap between germline ends came to 9 bases. CDR3 coding DNA: TGTGCCAGCAGTGCCTCCCAGTCCCAGCATTTT. This gives the protein CASSASQSQHF.

This clone was detected only once. The V gene is TRBV6-5, the J gene TRBJ1-4, with D possibly TRBD1 on 5 matching bases. CDR1 MNHEY and CDR2 SVGAGI come from the germline V gene. Trimming stripped 2 bases from V and 7 bases from J, with 14 bases between. The CDR3 has 15 residues. In DNA, the CDR3 is TGTGCCAGCAGTTACGTCGGGGGAGAGGGTGAAAAACTGTTTTTT. Amino acids: CASSYVGGEGEKLFF.

This chain links TRBV9 with TRBJ1-1; 8 bases are a match to TRBD1. This CDR3 is built from 16 residues. Trimming took 3 bases from V and 3 from J; bases not matched to a gene: 10. From germline, CDR1 is SGDLS and CDR2 YYNGEE. The CDR3 reads CASSEETGVVDTEAFF. The CDR3, as DNA: TGTGCCAGCAGCGAAGAGACAGGGGTAGTTGACACTGAAGCTTTCTTT. Together with reference TRBV9 and TRBJ1-1, the CDR3 gives the full variable domain: DSGVTQTPKHLITATGQRVTLRCSPRSGDLSVYWYQQSLDQGLQFLIQYYNGEERAKGNILERFSAQQFPDLHSELNLSSLELGDSALYFCASSEETGVVDTEAFFGQGTRLTVV.

The chain employs TRBV7-3 and TRBJ2-2, with 11 bases that match TRBD2. The CDR3 totals 18 residues. V shed 1 base, J shed 0 bases, and the junction held 4 bases outside the gene matches. CDR1 and CDR2 from the germline V gene are SGHTA and FQGTGA. This CDR3 reads CASSLKLAGASNTGELFF. The CDR3 DNA reads TGTGCCAGCAGCTTAAAACTAGCGGGAGCTTCGAACACCGGGGAGCTGTTTTTT.

This sequence joins TRBV10-1 and TRBJ1-3; D perhaps matches TRBD1 (5 bases). Per germline, CDR1 WNHNN and CDR2 SYGVQD (reference sequence). This CDR3 has 14 amino acids. With 5 bases removed from V and 0 bases from J, the gap between germline ends came to 8 bases. In DNA form, the CDR3 reads TGCGCCAGCAGTTGGGACTCCTCTGGAAACACCATATATTTT. Translation gives CASSWDSSGNTIYF.

This clone was seen a single time. This sequence joins TRBV7-2 and TRBJ1-2; 8 nucleotides line up with TRBD1. Looked up from germline, CDR1 is SGHTA and CDR2 is FQGNSA. The CDR3 covers 15 residues. J lost 3 bases, V lost 0 bases, and 3 bases had no gene match. CDR3: CASSLAPGGDYGYTF. Here the CDR3 DNA reads TGTGCCAGCAGCTTAGCCCCAGGGGGCGACTATGGCTACACCTTC.

This sequence joins TRBV5-4 and TRBJ2-3, with TRBD2 matching over 7 bases. Trimming cost V 6 bases and J 1 base; bases outside gene matches: 14. Germline lookup yields CDR1 SGHNT and CDR2 YYREEE (reference sequence). The length of the CDR3 is 17 residues. For the CDR3, the DNA is TGTGCCAGCACTCTTTATGGGAGGGAGATTGGCACAGATACGCAGTATTTT. It translates to CASTLYGREIGTDTQYF. Full variable domain (rest looked up from reference TRBV5-4 and TRBJ2-3): ETGVTQSPTHLIKTRGQQVTLRCSSQSGHNTVSWYQQALGQGPQFIFQYYREEENGRGNFPPRFSGLQFPNYSSELNVNALELDDSALYLCASTLYGREIGTDTQYFGPGTRLTVL.

This clone was counted a single time. The chain couples TRBV6-6 to TRBJ2-7; D is uncertain. The CDR3 totals 12 residues. Trimming took off 0 bases at V and 4 bases at J, with 4 bases between the two ends. Germline loops: CDR1 MNHNY, CDR2 SVGAGI (reference sequence). The CDR3 sequence is CASSYSLYEQYF. In nucleotides, the CDR3 is TGTGCCAGCAGTTACTCCCTATACGAGCAGTACTTC.

The chain couples TRBV28 to TRBJ2-1; 7 nucleotides agree with TRBD2. The CDR3 has 14 residues. V shed 3 bases, J shed 8 bases, and the junction held 7 bases outside the gene matches. The germline V gene has CDR1 MDHEN and CDR2 SYDVKM. The CDR3 loop reads CASSFLAGEDEQFF. CDR3 bases: TGTGCCAGCAGTTTTCTGGCGGGAGAAGATGAGCAGTTCTTC.

This chain connects TRBV5-1 to TRBJ2-5; 8 bases match TRBD2. Germline V gene sequence: CDR1 SGHRS, CDR2 YFSETQ. CDR3 length equals 15 residues. Trimming removed 0 bases from V and 2 bases from J; junction bases left unmatched: 3. The CDR3 sequence: CASSLGSGVQETQYF. The CDR3, as DNA: TGCGCCAGCAGCTTGGGTAGCGGGGTTCAAGAGACCCAGTACTTC.

The chain recombines TRBV6-6 with TRBJ2-7, with 7 bases identical to TRBD1. Germline trimming cut 8 bases from V and 3 bases from J; bases unmatched to any gene: 4. This CDR3 is built from 12 residues. CDR1 is MNHNY, CDR2 SVGAGI, per germline (reference sequence). CDR3 sequence: CASRQGVYEQYF. The CDR3 coding sequence is TGTGCCAGCCGACAGGGTGTCTACGAGCAGTACTTC.

The chain has TRBV5-1 and TRBJ1-1; a possible D gene is TRBD1 (6 bases). This CDR3 contains 13 residues. CDR1 is SGHRS and CDR2 is YFSETQ in the germline V gene. The ends were cut back, 0 bases at V and 6 bases at J, with 9 bases in the middle. The CDR3 spells CASSLGTAAEAFF. In nucleotides, the CDR3 is TGCGCCAGCAGCTTGGGGACAGCCGCTGAAGCTTTCTTT.

This rearrangement joins TRBV6-5 to TRBJ2-7; weak D call: TRBD1 (5 bases). CDR3 size: 14 residues. Germline CDR1 is MNHEY and CDR2 is SVGAGI. V gave up 7 bases and J gave up 2 bases, with 15 bases separating them. The CDR3 sequence: CASTPMTATYEQYF. CDR3 DNA: TGTGCCAGCACCCCGATGACAGCTACCTACGAGCAGTACTTC.

The CDR3 DNA follows: TGTGCCAGCAGTTTATATGCGGGGTTTCCGGATGGCTACACCTTC. It is translated as CASSLYAGFPDGYTF. The chain combines TRBV27 with TRBJ1-2, with D uncertain. The CDR3 has 15 residues. V was pared by 1 base and J by 6 bases, with 15 bases between. Germline lookup yields CDR1 MNHEY and CDR2 SMNVEV (reference sequence).

The chain employs TRBV6-1 and TRBJ1-2, with TRBD1 matching 8 bases. Germline CDR1 is MNHNS and CDR2 is SASEGT. The CDR3 extends over 13 amino acids. V trimming: 6 bases; J trimming: 8 bases; junction bases outside the gene matches: 8. As DNA, the CDR3 is TGTGCCAGCAGGGAACAGGGGGTCGGGGGCTACACCTTC. Translation: CASREQGVGGYTF.

The chain joins TRBV11-1 to TRBJ2-5; a possible D gene is TRBD2 (6 bases). The CDR3 covers 17 residues. Deletions cut 0 bases from V and 1 base from J, with 15 bases between. The germline gives CDR1 SGHAT, CDR2 FQDESV (reference sequence). The DNA for the CDR3 is TGTGCCAGCAGCTTAGCCTACTATGGAGGGCCCCAAGAGACCCAGTACTTC. It translates to CASSLAYYGGPQETQYF.

This chain connects TRBV19 to TRBJ1-4; no definite D call. CDR1 is LNHDA and CDR2 is SQIVND in the germline V gene (reference sequence). The V gene lost 5 bases and the J gene lost 8 bases, with 18 bases spanning the gap. The CDR3 totals 15 residues. The CDR3 here is CASSRQVMQNEKLFF. Written as DNA, the CDR3 is TGTGCCAGTAGTCGGCAGGTAATGCAGAACGAAAAACTGTTTTTT.

This sequence joins TRBV5-1 and TRBJ2-7, with 11 bases lining up with TRBD2. V was clipped by 7 bases and J by 5 bases; unmatched bases: 2. CDR1 SGHRS and CDR2 YFSETQ come from the germline V gene. CDR3 size: 12 residues. The CDR3 spells CASGTSGDEQYF. The CDR3 DNA reads TGCGCCAGCGGGACTAGCGGCGACGAGCAGTACTTC. Based on the CDR3 plus reference TRBV5-1 and TRBJ2-7, the full variable domain is KAGVTQTPRYLIKTRGQQVTLSCSPISGHRSVSWYQQTPGQGLQFLFEYFSETQRNKGNFPGRFSGRQFSNSRSEMNVSTLELGDSALYLCASGTSGDEQYFGPGTRLTVT.

The genes are TRBV2 and TRBJ2-1; TRBD2 aligns across 10 bases. Per germline, CDR1 SNHLY and CDR2 FYNNEI. The ends lost 4 bases at V and 9 bases at J; junction bases unmatched: 9. This CDR3 region has 15 residues. The CDR3 DNA reads TGTGCCAGCAGTGTATCCAGCGGGGGGGCCAGTGAGCAGTTCTTC. Encoded protein: CASSVSSGGASEQFF.

This clone was picked up one time. The chain combines TRBV29-1 with TRBJ1-1; weak D call: TRBD1 (6 bases). The CDR3 totals 12 residues. The V end lost 7 bases, the J end lost 1 base, and 10 bases lay between the germline ends. The germline gives CDR1 SQVTM, CDR2 ANQGSEA. This CDR3 reads CSAMTGNTEAFF. As DNA, the CDR3 is TGCAGCGCCATGACAGGGAACACTGAAGCTTTCTTT.

The V and J genes are TRBV5-1 and TRBJ1-1; TRBD1 matches 7 bases. The junction had 2 bases not matched to a gene; V was cut back by 0 bases and J by 3 bases. The germline V gene encodes CDR1 SGHRS and CDR2 YFSETQ. This CDR3 is built from 14 residues. CDR3 sequence reads: CASSLGGGHTEAFF. CDR3 sequence (DNA): TGCGCCAGCAGCTTGGGAGGGGGCCACACTGAAGCTTTCTTT.

The rearrangement uses TRBV5-1 and TRBJ2-3, with 7 bases matching TRBD2. This CDR3 has 14 residues. CDR1 is SGHRS and CDR2 is YFSETQ in the germline V gene. V was clipped by 4 bases and J by 5 bases; unmatched bases: 7. DNA of the CDR3: TGCGCCAGCAGCCCCCGGGGGGTCGGAGATACGCAGTATTTT. Residues: CASSPRGVGDTQYF.

The chain has TRBV7-6 and TRBJ2-1; TRBD2 might be the D (6 bases). Germline V gene data show CDR1 as SGHVS and CDR2 as FNYEAQ. The CDR3 covers 16 residues. The V end lost 0 bases, the J end lost 9 bases, and 18 bases lay between the germline ends. CDR3: CASSLARSPRGSEQFF. Here the CDR3 DNA reads TGTGCCAGCAGCTTAGCGCGGTCTCCCCGGGGGAGTGAGCAGTTCTTC.

In this sample, this clone turned up a few times. The CDR3 nucleotides are TGTGCCAGCAGCTTGGGGGCAGGGGCCGGACAAGAGACCCAGTACTTC. It codes for CASSLGAGAGQETQYF. The chain is built from TRBV5-4 and TRBJ2-5, with a possible D match to TRBD1 (6 bases). V gave up 0 bases and J gave up 2 bases, with 14 bases separating them. Germline V gives CDR1 SGHNT, CDR2 YYREEE (reference sequence). There are 16 residues in the CDR3. Based on the CDR3 plus reference TRBV5-4 and TRBJ2-5, the full variable domain is ETGVTQSPTHLIKTRGQQVTLRCSSQSGHNTVSWYQQALGQGPQFIFQYYREEENGRGNFPPRFSGLQFPNYSSELNVNALELDDSALYLCASSLGAGAGQETQYFGPGTRLLVL.

The chain uses TRBV4-2 and TRBJ1-4; possibly TRBD1 for D (6 bases). This CDR3 has 17 residues. CDR1 and CDR2 (germline): LGHNA, YNFKEQ. V lost 1 base to trimming and J lost 0 bases, with 12 bases between them. CDR3 nucleotide sequence: TGTGCCAGCAGCCAAGGGTCCCAGGGGACAACTAATGAAAAACTGTTTTTT. Translation gives CASSQGSQGTTNEKLFF.

The chain links TRBV11-2 to TRBJ2-1, with D possibly being TRBD2 (6 bases). This CDR3 is 16 amino acids long. Between the trimmed V and J ends, which lost 4 bases and 0 bases, there was a span of 13 bases. Germline V gene sequence: CDR1 SGHAT, CDR2 FQNNGV. The CDR3 is CASSSLSGSSYNEQFF. For the CDR3, the DNA is TGTGCCAGCAGCTCCCTTAGCGGAAGCTCCTACAATGAGCAGTTCTTC.

This clone appeared a few times. V is TRBV7-9 and J is TRBJ2-1; 14 bases are shared with TRBD2. Germline CDR1 SEHNR, CDR2 FQNEAQ (reference sequence). V dropped 5 bases and J dropped 7; count of bases not matched to a gene: 4. CDR3 length: 15 residues. CDR3 DNA: TGTGCCAGCAGCATGGGACTAGCGGGAGTGAATGAGCAGTTCTTC. Translation: CASSMGLAGVNEQFF.

The V call is TRBV18, the J call TRBJ2-7; 15 nucleotides agree with TRBD2. V was clipped by 3 bases and J by 5 bases; unmatched bases: 2. CDR3 length: 15 residues. Germline V gene data show CDR1 as KGHSH and CDR2 as LQKENI. CDR3 amino acids: CASSPGLAGGDEQYF. The CDR3 DNA reads as TGTGCCAGCTCACCTGGACTAGCGGGAGGGGACGAGCAGTACTTC.